This TCR beta chain was observed in a study of T-cell reconstitution after alpha-beta-depleted transplantation in children. General observations from the study: Reports say that about two months after transplant, the alpha-beta T cells came out of several hundred graft clones that had expanded. Hyperexpanded clones declined; after one year, newly produced T cells mostly supplied diversity.

Trimming took 2 bases from V and 4 from J; bases not matched to a gene: 4. Germline loops: CDR1 SGHTA, CDR2 FQGTGA. The CDR3 is 18 amino acids. This clonotype was counted at least ten times. Antigen specificity is unknown. The authors prepared the TCRbeta library with unique molecular identifiers. MiXCR, run by TCRdb on the PCR reads, gives a single entry per CDR3 protein. The sample includes 200,000 to 250,000 distinct CDR3 sequences, about 11% seen only once; the top ten take about 30%. This clonotype was obtained from a child younger than two with acute myeloid leukemia, due to receive a stem cell transplant. Sequenced material: PBMCs, taken before TCRalphabeta/CD19-depleted stem cell transplant. The gene calls are TRBV7-3 and TRBJ2-2, with TRBD2 identical over 16 bases. CDR3 region: CASSLGGTSGRATGELFF. CDR3 nucleotides: TGTGCCAGCAGCTTAGGCGGGACTAGCGGGAGGGCCACCGGGGAGCTGTTTTTT.